This entry is about one T cell receptor (beta chain). TCRdb's table, derived via immunoSEQ multiplex PCR, lists solely in-frame clones and lacks some. This table has about 69,000 clones, roughly nine tenths appearing once. This CDR3 comprises 13 residues. Trimming removed 0 bases from V and 3 bases from J, with 6 bases in between. Germline V gene lookup returns CDR1 MNHEY and CDR2 SVGAGI. The data are from a study of OX40 agonist ivuxolimab in advanced cancers. V is TRBV6-5 and J is TRBJ2-7, with D perhaps matching TRBD1 or TRBD2 (5 bases each). The receptor's source is an adult with an advanced solid tumor such as melanoma, head and neck, liver or kidney cancer. The starting material was CD4+ or CD8+ T cells sorted from blood, obtained in a trial of the OX40 agonist ivuxolimab. The CDR3 protein is CASSYSGDYEQYF. CDR3 nucleotide sequence: TGTGCCAGCAGTTACTCGGGGGACTACGAGCAGTACTTC.